This TCR beta chain stems from a study of T-cell memory formation after mild COVID-19. About the study: Largely, the TCR clusters proved donor specific.

On this clonotype: Its antigen is unknown.

CDR3 length: 13 amino acids. The J segment lost 5 bases and the V segment lost 6 bases, leaving 6 bases of the junction unmatched. Study outcomes and limitations: CD8+ contracting clones occupied EMRA, while CD4+ ones occupied mainly CM and EM. Day 15 to 85 contracting clones showed balanced CD4/CD8; day 15 to 37 expanders favored CD4+.

TCR alpha and TCR beta cDNA libraries carrying sample barcodes and UMIs came from 5'RACE with constant-segment primers. From the 5' RACE reads, TCRdb called clonotypes with MiXCR, one entry per CDR3 protein. The sample contains about 350,000 distinct CDR3 sequences, roughly an eighth of which appear only once. The chain recombines TRBV12-3 or TRBV12-4 with TRBJ1-2, with 7 positions matching TRBD1. The sequenced sample was PBMCs or a T cell subset sorted from them (not recorded which). The source is a man between 18 and 29 years old who had mild COVID-19 (a few samples of this study predate the infection). Cell type and time point are not known. CDR3 residues: CASRDRQGYGYTF. CDR3 DNA sequence: TGTGCCAGCAGGGACAGACAGGGATATGGCTACACCTTC.